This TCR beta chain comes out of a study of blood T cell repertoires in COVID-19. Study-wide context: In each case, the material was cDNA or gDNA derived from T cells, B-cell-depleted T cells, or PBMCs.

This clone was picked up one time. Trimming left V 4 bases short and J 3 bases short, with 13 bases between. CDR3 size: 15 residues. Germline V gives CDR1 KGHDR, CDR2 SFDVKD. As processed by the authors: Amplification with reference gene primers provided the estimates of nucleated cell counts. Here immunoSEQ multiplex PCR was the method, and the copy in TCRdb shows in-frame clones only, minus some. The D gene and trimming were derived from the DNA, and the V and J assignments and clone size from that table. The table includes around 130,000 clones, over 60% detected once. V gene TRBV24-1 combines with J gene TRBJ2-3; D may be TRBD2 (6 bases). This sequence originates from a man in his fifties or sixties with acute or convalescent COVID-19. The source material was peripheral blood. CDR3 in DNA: TGTGCCACCAGTGACCCGCGGGGTTCTACAGATACGCAGTATTTT. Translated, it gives CATSDPRGSTDTQYF.